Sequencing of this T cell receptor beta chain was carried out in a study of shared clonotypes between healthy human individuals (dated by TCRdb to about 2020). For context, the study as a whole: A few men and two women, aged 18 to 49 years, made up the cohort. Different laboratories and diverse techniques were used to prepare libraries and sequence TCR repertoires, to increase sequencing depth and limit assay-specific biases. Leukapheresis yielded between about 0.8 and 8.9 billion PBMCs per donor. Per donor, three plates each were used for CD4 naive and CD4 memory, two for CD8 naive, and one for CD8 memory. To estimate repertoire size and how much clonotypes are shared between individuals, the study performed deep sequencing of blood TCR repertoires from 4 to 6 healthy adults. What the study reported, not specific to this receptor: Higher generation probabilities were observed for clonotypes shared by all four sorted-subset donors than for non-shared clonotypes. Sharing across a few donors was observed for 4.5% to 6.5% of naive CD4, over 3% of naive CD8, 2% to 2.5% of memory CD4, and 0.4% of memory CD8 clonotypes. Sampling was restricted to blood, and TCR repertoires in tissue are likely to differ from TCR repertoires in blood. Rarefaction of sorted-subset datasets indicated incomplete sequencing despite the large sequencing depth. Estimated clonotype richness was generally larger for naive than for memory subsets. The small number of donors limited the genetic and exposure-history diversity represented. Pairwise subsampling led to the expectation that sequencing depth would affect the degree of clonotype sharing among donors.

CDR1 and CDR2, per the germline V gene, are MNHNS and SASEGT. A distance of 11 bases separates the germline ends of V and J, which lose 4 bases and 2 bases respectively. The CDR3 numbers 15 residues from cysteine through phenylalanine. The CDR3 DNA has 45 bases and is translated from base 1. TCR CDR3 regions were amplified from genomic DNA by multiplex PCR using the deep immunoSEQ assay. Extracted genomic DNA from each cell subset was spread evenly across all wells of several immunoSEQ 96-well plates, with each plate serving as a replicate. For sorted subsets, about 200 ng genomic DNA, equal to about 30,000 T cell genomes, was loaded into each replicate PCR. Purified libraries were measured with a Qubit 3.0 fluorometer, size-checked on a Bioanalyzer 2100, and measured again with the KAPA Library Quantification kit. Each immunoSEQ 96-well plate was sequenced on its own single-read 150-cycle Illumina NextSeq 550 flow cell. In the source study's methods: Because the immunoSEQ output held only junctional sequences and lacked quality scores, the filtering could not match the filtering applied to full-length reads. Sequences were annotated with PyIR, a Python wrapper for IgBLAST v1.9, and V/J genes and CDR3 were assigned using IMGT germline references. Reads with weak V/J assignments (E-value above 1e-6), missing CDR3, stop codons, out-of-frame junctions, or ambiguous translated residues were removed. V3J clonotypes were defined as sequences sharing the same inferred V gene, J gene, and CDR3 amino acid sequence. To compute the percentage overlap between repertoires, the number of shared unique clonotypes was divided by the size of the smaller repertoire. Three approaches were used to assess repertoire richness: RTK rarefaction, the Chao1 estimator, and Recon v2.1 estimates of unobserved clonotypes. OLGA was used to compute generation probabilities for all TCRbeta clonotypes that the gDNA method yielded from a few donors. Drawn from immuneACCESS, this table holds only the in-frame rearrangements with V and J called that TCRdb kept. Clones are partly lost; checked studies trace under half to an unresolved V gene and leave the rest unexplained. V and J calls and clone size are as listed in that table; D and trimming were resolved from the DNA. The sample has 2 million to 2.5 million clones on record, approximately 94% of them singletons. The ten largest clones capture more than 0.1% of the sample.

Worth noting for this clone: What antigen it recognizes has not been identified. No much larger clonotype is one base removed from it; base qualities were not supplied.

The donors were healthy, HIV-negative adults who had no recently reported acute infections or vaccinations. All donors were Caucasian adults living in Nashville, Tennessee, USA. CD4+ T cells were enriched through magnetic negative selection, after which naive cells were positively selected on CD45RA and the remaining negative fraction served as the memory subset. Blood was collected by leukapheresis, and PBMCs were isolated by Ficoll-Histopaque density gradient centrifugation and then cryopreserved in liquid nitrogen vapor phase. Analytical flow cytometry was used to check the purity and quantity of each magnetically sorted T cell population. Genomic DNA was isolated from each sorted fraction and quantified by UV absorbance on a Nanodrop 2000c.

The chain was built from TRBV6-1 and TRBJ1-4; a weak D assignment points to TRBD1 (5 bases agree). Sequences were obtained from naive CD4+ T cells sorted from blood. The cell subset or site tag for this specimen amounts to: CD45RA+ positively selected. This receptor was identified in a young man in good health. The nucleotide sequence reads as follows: TGTGCCAGCAGTGGGCTCAGGGTCACTAATGAAAAACTGTTTTTT. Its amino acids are CASSGLRVTNEKLFF.